This TCR beta chain was profiled in a study of radiotherapy plus CTLA-4 blockade in lung cancer. Study details: Objective responses arose in approximately 19% of patients, and around 32% experienced disease control.

Chemo-refractory metastatic non-small-cell lung cancer patients received focal radiation with ipilimumab CTLA-4 blockade. Worth noting for this clone: Its specificity is not known.

TCRdb's copy holds only in-frame clones and misses some; the assay was immunoSEQ multiplex PCR. The sample lists 25,000 to 35,000 clones; 60% to 80% were seen once. Trimming removed 4 bases from V and 1 base from J, with 8 bases in between. Per germline, CDR1 SQVTM and CDR2 ANQGSEA. The CDR3 contains 13 residues. General observations from the study: The authors reported that early blood T cell clone dynamics, with interferon-beta, best predicted response. Following radiotherapy plus ipilimumab, tumor-derived TCR clones expanded in the blood.

The chain uses TRBV29-1 and TRBJ1-5, with D maybe TRBD1 (6 bases). This TCR was sampled from a human donor with non-small cell lung cancer whose response to radiotherapy plus ipilimumab could not be evaluated. The material sequenced was peripheral blood, taken from a patient treated with radiotherapy plus ipilimumab. CDR3 bases: TGCAGCGTTGTACAGGGCAGCAATCAGCCCCAGCATTTT. Protein product: CSVVQGSNQPQHF. The full variable domain, rest sourced from reference TRBV29-1 and TRBJ1-5, is SAVISQKPSRDICQRGTSLTIQCQVDSQVTMMFWYRQQPGQSLTLIATANQGSEATYESGFVIDKFPISRPNLTFSTLTVSNMSPEDSSIYLCSVVQGSNQPQHFGDGTRLSIL.